This TCR beta chain stems from a study of T cell changes during pregnancy in multiple sclerosis. Sequencing was performed with immunoSEQ multiplex PCR; in TCRdb, only in-frame clones are kept and a portion is missing. The sample lists roughly 72,000 clones, around nine tenths occurring once. CDR1 is SGHNT and CDR2 is YYREEE in the germline V gene (reference sequence). The CDR3 has 13 amino acids. The V and J ends lost 0 bases and 8 bases respectively, with 8 bases between them. This TCR was sampled from a female donor with multiple sclerosis, enrolled in a pregnancy study. The sequenced sample was CD4+ T cells from peripheral blood mononuclear cells, obtained before pregnancy. This chain joins TRBV5-4 and TRBJ1-4; the D is unclear. The CDR3 is CASSLEIGEKLFF. For the CDR3, the DNA is TGTGCCAGCAGCTTGGAAATCGGGGAAAAACTGTTTTTT.